This T cell receptor beta chain was observed in a study of blood T cell repertoires in COVID-19. Profiled with immunoSEQ multiplex PCR; TCRdb holds only in-frame clones, not every one. The sample gives some 260,000 clones, around nine tenths of which show up once; roughly 10% is in the top ten. The CDR3 runs to 15 residues. Germline V gene sequence: CDR1 SGDLS, CDR2 YYNGEE. The ends lost 3 bases at V and 1 base at J; junction bases unmatched: 6. V and J are TRBV9 and TRBJ1-2, with 7 bases that match TRBD1. Sample: peripheral blood. The receptor was isolated from a woman in her 70s with COVID-19, enrolled during active disease. DNA for the CDR3: TGTGCCAGCAGCGCGCCGGGACAGCTTAACTATGGCTACACCTTC. Protein product: CASSAPGQLNYGYTF.